Presented here are 8 T cell receptor beta chains from one specimen sequenced in a study of blood T cell repertoires in COVID-19 (dated by TCRdb to between 2020 and 2021). The library was produced with the immunoSEQ multiplex PCR assay. The clones in this table, taken by TCRdb from immuneACCESS, are in-frame only. Not every clone is retained; where verified, under half of the shortfall comes from an unresolved V gene, and the cause of the rest is unknown. For this sample there are about 270,000 clones; roughly 90% appear just once. The ten largest clones represent roughly 2% of the sample. Sequencing input: PBMCs or T cells enriched from blood (not recorded which). Receptors originate from a woman aged 40 to 50 with acute COVID-19.

This chain connects TRBV4-1 to TRBJ1-4; 10 bases are a match to TRBD1. J lost 2 bases, V lost 4 bases, and 19 bases had no gene match. This CDR3 comprises 21 residues. CDR1 and CDR2 (germline): MGHRA, YSYEKL. The CDR3 spells CASSLRLRGDRGSFTNEKLFF. DNA for the CDR3: TGCGCCAGCAGCCTCCGCCTACGGGGGGACAGGGGAAGCTTTACTAATGAAAAACTGTTTTTT.

The genes are TRBV4-2 and TRBJ2-5; 9 bases align to TRBD2. V dropped 3 bases and J dropped 5; count of bases not matched to a gene: 13. The germline V gene encodes CDR1 LGHNA and CDR2 YNFKEQ. The CDR3 has 17 residues. The CDR3 is CASSQGTSFGAAETQYF. The DNA of the CDR3 is TGTGCCAGCAGCCAGGGGACTAGCTTTGGGGCGGCCGAGACCCAGTACTTC.

This clone is a singleton in its sample. This chain uses TRBV24-1 with TRBJ2-2; 8 nucleotides align to TRBD2. CDR1 and CDR2 from the germline V gene are KGHDR and SFDVKD. This CDR3 is 16 amino acids long. V was clipped by 4 bases and J by 0 bases; unmatched bases: 3. This CDR3 reads CATSDSGLANTGELFF. For the CDR3, the DNA is TGTGCCACCAGTGACTCGGGACTAGCGAACACCGGGGAGCTGTTTTTT.

This clone was recorded a few times. Other nucleotide sequences from this sample produce the same CDR3. This chain uses TRBV9 with TRBJ1-6; the match to TRBD1 covers 7 bases. V lost 0 bases to trimming and J lost 5 bases; unmatched junction nucleotides: 2. The length of the CDR3 is 15 residues. Germline V lookup: CDR1 SGDLS, CDR2 YYNGEE. CDR3 sequence: CASSVAGQDNSPLHF. The CDR3 region has the DNA TGTGCCAGCAGCGTAGCCGGACAGGATAATTCACCCCTCCACTTT.

V and J are TRBV21-1 and TRBJ1-5; the D call TRBD1 from the table was never checked on the DNA. TRBV21-1 is flagged as a pseudogene. The CDR3 contains 18 residues. The CDR3 is CASSKEGRDRGENQPQHF. CDR3 DNA sequence: TGTGCCAGCAGCAAAGAAGGTAGGGACAGGGGGGAGAATCAGCCCCAGCATTTT.

This clone has only one observation. V usage is TRBV11-3 and J usage is TRBJ1-1; a possible D gene is TRBD1 (5 bases). This CDR3 is 14 amino acids long. The ends were cut back, 8 bases at V and 11 bases at J, with 24 bases in the middle. CDR1 and CDR2 (germline): SGHNT, YENEEA. CDR3 DNA: TGTGCCAGCTACCCTGGGCAGGGAGGTTCTGGGGCTTTCTTT. It specifies CASYPGQGGSGAFF.

The chain couples TRBV18 to TRBJ2-5, with a tentative D call TRBD1 (6 bases). V lost 0 bases and J lost 4, with 12 bases in between. This CDR3 has 15 residues. Germline lookup yields CDR1 KGHSH and CDR2 LQKENI. CDR3 protein: CASSPPEGVRETQYF. CDR3 bases: TGTGCCAGCTCACCACCAGAGGGGGTCCGAGAGACCCAGTACTTC. The complete variable domain, with remaining parts taken from reference TRBV18 and TRBJ2-5, reads NAGVMQNPRHLVRRRGQEARLRCSPMKGHSHVYWYRQLPEEGLKFMVYLQKENIIDESGMPKERFSAEFPKEGPSILRIQQVVRGDSAAYFCASSPPEGVRETQYFGPGTRLLVL.

The chain couples TRBV7-9 to TRBJ1-2; D gene uncertain. V was pared by 1 base and J by 2 bases, with 11 bases between. Germline V gives CDR1 SEHNR, CDR2 FQNEAQ (reference sequence). The CDR3 runs to 15 residues. In DNA form, the CDR3 reads TGTGCCAGCAGCTTAGAGGCCGGGGTGAACTATGGCTACACCTTC. This encodes CASSLEAGVNYGYTF.